This TCR beta chain was recorded in a study of shared clonotypes between healthy human individuals. Study-level background: In total, the donors were two women and a few men aged 18 to 49.

Assay execution proceeded at the deep level. Clones were read by immunoSEQ multiplex PCR, and TCRdb kept only the in-frame ones, dropping some. The data hold under 1,100,000 clones, with approximately 72% observed a single time. This clone is a singleton in its sample. The CDR3 spans 17 residues. Trimming took 0 bases from V and 0 from J, leaving 12 bases between them. The germline gives CDR1 LNHNV, CDR2 YYDKDF (reference sequence). The source is a man between 18 and 29 years old in good health. The chain recombines TRBV15 with TRBJ1-3; the D gene is possibly TRBD1 (6 bases). Source material: memory CD4+ T cells sorted from blood. The subset was: CD45RA-negative fraction. CDR3 region: CATSRDLNRVSGNTIYF. CDR3 DNA: TGTGCCACCAGCAGAGATTTAAACAGGGTCTCTGGAAACACCATATATTTT.